This T cell receptor beta chain stems from a study of breast tumors, draining lymph nodes, adjacent tissues listed by TCRdb under 2016. About the study as a whole: The study compared TCR beta repertoires across tumor, adjacent nontumor tissue and axillary lymph nodes from breast cancer patients. The study was designed to assess the relationships and possible T-cell exchange between tumor, surrounding tissue and draining lymph node repertoires in human breast cancer.

Points on this clonotype: It lacks a known antigen. One base away there is no much larger clone; base qualities are not given.

Sequencer: Illumina HiSeq 2000. Multiplex PCR amplification was used to generate the TCR beta chain libraries. High-throughput sequencing was used to analyze the amplified TCR beta chain products. The public reads were quality trimmed at Q25 with fastp and then assembled into clones with MiXCR by TCRdb, keeping productive beta chains. Rows are unified per CDR3 protein, each entry keeping the most common DNA and genes. The sample has approximately 140,000 distinct CDR3 sequences on record, 32% of them singletons. The ten largest account for roughly 2.2% of the sample. The CDR3 measures 16 amino acids from cysteine to phenylalanine. The read is trimmed to its CDR3 DNA, 48 bases read in frame from base 1. Based on the germline V gene (reference sequence), the CDR1 and CDR2 sequences are DFQATT and SNEGSKA. For this chain, trimming is 0 bases at the V end and 8 bases at the J end, and the number of junction bases without a gene match is 12.

General conclusions and limits of the study: T-cell repertoire diversity in tumors was found to be lower than in lymph nodes but higher than in nontumor tissue, and preferential V and J gene usage was observed. The data were considered consistent with the idea that most tumor T cells come from the lymph node and then expand in tumor tissue. Tumor and nontumor tissue repertoires were found to be significantly more similar in luminal-like than in basal-like breast cancer. Rather than being directly demonstrated, the conclusion that tumor T cells originate in lymph nodes was presented as consistent with a hypothesis.

Lymph node samples were obtained from the axillary draining lymph nodes of breast cancer patients. The receptor was isolated from a female donor with breast cancer. Some clones in this sample may be carry-over from other donors' samples. The chain links TRBV20-1 with TRBJ2-1; 8 middle bases align to TRBD2. The sequencing sample was made of axillary lymph node tissue. The CDR3 region reads CSAREGSGGQGDEQFF. The nucleotides read TGCAGTGCTAGAGAAGGGTCGGGGGGGCAAGGGGATGAGCAGTTCTTC.